This TCR beta chain was identified in a study of control samples from healthy donors and cancer patients. Germline CDR1 is SGHVS and CDR2 is FNYEAQ. The ends were cut back, 1 base at V and 6 bases at J, with 6 bases in the middle. The CDR3 sequence is 13 residues long. TCRdb's copy holds only in-frame clones and misses some; the assay was immunoSEQ multiplex PCR. The sample records 130,000 or so clones, under 95% being singletons. The sequenced sample was blood. This chain links TRBV7-6 with TRBJ1-4; D call uncertain. This sequence was found in a man aged 35-49 years in good health. Here the CDR3 reads CASSLVPDEKLFF. The CDR3 DNA follows: TGTGCCAGCAGCTTAGTGCCAGATGAAAAACTGTTTTTT.